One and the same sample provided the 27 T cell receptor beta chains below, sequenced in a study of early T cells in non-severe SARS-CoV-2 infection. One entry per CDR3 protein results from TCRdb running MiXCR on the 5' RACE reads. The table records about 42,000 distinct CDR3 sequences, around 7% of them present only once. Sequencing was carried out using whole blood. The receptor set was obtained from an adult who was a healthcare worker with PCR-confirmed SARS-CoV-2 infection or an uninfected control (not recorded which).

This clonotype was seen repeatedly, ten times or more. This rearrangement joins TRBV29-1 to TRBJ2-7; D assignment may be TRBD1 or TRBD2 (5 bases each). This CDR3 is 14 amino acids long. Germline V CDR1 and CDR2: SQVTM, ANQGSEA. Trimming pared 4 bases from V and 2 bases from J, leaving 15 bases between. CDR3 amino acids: CSVARGNFPYEQYF. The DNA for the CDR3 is TGCAGCGTTGCGAGGGGAAACTTCCCCTACGAGCAGTACTTC.

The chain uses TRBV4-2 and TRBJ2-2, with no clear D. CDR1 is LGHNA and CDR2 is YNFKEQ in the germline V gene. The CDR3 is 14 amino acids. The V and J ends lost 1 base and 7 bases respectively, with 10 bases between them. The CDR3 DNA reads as TGTGCCAGCAGCCAAGTTTATTCGGACGGGGAGCTGTTTTTT. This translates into CASSQVYSDGELFF.

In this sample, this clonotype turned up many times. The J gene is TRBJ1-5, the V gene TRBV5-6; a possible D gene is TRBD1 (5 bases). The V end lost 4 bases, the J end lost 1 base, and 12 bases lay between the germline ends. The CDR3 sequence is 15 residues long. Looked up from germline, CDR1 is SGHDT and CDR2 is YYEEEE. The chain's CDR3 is CASSLGTASNQPQHF. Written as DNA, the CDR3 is TGTGCCAGCAGCCTAGGGACCGCGAGCAATCAGCCCCAGCATTTT. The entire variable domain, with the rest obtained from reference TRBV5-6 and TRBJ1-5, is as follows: DAGVTQSPTHLIKTRGQQVTLRCSPKSGHDTVSWYQQALGQGPQFIFQYYEEEERQRGNFPDRFSGHQFPNYSSELNVNALLLGDSALYLCASSLGTASNQPQHFGDGTRLSIL.

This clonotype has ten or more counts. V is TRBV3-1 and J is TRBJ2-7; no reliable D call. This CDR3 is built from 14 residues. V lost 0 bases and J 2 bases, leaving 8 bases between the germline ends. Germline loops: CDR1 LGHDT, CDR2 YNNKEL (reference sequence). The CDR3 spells CASSQDNTPYEQYF. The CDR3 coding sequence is TGTGCCAGCAGCCAAGATAATACTCCCTACGAGCAGTACTTC.

CDR3 sequence: CAISARGDSNTGELFF. CDR3 in DNA: TGTGCCATCAGTGCCCGGGGGGACTCGAACACCGGGGAGCTGTTTTTT. The V gene is TRBV10-3, the J gene TRBJ2-2; 7 bases align to TRBD2. Losses at the gene ends were 4 bases for V and 0 bases for J; bases not matched to a gene: 5. Germline CDR1 and CDR2: ENHRY and SYGVKD. The CDR3 totals 16 residues.

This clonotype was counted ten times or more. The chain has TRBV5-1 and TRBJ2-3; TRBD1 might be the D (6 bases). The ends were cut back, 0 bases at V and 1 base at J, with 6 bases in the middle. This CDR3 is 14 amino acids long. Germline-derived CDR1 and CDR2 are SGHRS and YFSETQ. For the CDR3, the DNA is TGCGCCAGCAGCTTGGACAGGGGCACAGATACGCAGTATTTT. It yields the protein CASSLDRGTDTQYF.

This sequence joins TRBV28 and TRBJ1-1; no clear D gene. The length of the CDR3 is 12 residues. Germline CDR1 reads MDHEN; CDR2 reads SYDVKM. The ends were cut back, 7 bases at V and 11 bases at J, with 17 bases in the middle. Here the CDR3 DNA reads TGTGCCAGCACCACGGGGTGGGGTCGCGCTTTCTTT. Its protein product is CASTTGWGRAFF.

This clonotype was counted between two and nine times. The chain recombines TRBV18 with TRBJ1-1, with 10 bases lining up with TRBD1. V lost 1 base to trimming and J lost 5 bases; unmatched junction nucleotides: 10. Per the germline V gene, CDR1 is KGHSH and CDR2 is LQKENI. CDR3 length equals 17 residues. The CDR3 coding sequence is TGTGCCAGCTCACCACAGACAGGGGGCGAGGGGTGGACTGAAGCTTTCTTT. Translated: CASSPQTGGEGWTEAFF.

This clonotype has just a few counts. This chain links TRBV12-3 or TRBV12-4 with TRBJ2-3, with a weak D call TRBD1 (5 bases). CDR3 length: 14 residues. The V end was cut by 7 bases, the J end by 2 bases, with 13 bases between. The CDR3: CASTTDTYTDTQYF. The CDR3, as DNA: TGTGCCAGCACCACGGACACTTACACAGATACGCAGTATTTT.

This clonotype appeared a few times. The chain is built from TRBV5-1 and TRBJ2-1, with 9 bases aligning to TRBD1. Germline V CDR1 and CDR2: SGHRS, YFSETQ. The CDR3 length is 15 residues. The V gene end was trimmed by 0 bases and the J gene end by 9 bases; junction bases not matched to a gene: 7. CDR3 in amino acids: CASSLGDRDGGEQFF. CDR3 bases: TGCGCCAGCAGCTTGGGGGACAGGGATGGTGGTGAGCAGTTCTTC.

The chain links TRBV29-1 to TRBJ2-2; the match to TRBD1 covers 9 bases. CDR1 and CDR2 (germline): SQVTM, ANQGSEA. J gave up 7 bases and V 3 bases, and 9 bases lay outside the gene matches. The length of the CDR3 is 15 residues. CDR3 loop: CSVDITGGYVGELFF. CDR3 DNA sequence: TGCAGCGTTGATATTACAGGGGGCTATGTCGGGGAGCTGTTTTTT.

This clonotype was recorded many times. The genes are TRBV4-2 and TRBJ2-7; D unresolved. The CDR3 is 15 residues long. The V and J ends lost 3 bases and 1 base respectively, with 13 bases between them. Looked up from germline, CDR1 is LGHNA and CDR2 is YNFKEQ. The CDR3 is CASSQDEVLSYEQYF. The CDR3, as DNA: TGTGCCAGCAGCCAGGACGAGGTCCTTTCCTACGAGCAGTACTTC.

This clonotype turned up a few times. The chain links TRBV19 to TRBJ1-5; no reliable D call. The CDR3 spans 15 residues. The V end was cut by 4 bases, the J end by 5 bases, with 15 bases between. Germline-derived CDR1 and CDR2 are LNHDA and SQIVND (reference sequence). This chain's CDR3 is CASSTLRVGDQPQHF. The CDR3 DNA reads TGTGCCAGTAGTACCCTTCGCGTGGGAGATCAGCCCCAGCATTTT.

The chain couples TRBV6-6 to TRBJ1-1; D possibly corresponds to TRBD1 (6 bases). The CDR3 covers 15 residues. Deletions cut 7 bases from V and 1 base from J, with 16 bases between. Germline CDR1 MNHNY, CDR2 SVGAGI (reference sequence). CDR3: CASTPQGQPNTEAFF. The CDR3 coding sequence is TGTGCCAGCACCCCCCAGGGACAACCGAACACTGAAGCTTTCTTT.

This CDR3 is CASSIRVGNQPQHF. In DNA, the CDR3 is TGTGCCAGTAGTATCAGGGTTGGCAATCAGCCCCAGCATTTT. The rearrangement links TRBV19 to TRBJ1-5; D perhaps matches TRBD1 (5 bases). The CDR3 runs to 14 residues. CDR1 LNHDA and CDR2 SQIVND come from the germline V gene (reference sequence). V gave up 3 bases and J gave up 2 bases, with 8 bases separating them.

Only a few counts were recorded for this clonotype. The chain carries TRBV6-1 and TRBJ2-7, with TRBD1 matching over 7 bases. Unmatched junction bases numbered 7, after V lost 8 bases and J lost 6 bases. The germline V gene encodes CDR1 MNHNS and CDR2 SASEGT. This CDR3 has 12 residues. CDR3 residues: CASAGTAFEQYF. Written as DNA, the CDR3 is TGTGCCAGCGCCGGGACAGCCTTCGAGCAGTACTTC.

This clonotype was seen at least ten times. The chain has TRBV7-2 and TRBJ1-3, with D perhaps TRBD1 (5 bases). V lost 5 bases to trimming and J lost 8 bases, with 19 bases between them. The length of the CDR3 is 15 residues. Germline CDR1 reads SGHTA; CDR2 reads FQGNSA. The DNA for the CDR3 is TGTGCCAGCAGCCCGGCGGGGGGACTGGGGCACACCATATATTTT. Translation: CASSPAGGLGHTIYF.

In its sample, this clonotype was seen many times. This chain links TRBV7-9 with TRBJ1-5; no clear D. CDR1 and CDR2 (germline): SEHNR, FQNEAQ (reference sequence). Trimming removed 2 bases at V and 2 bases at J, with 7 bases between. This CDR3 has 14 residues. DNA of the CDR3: TGTGCCAGCAGCTTACACGGTGGCAATCAGCCCCAGCATTTT. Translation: CASSLHGGNQPQHF. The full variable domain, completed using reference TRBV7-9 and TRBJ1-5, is DTGVSQNPRHKITKRGQNVTFRCDPISEHNRLYWYRQTLGQGPEFLTYFQNEAQLEKSRLLSDRFSAERPKGSFSTLEIQRTEQGDSAMYLCASSLHGGNQPQHFGDGTRLSIL.

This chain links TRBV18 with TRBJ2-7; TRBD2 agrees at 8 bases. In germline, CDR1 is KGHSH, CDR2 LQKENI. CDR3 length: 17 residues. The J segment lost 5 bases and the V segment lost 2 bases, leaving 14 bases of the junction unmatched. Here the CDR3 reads CASSPVTSGGYTHEQYF. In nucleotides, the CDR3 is TGTGCCAGCTCACCAGTTACTAGCGGAGGCTACACCCACGAGCAGTACTTC. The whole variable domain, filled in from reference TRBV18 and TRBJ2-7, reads NAGVMQNPRHLVRRRGQEARLRCSPMKGHSHVYWYRQLPEEGLKFMVYLQKENIIDESGMPKERFSAEFPKEGPSILRIQQVVRGDSAAYFCASSPVTSGGYTHEQYFGPGTRLTVT.

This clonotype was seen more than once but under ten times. The CDR3 loop reads CSAREGQGTYEQYF. In DNA form, the CDR3 reads TGCAGTGCTAGAGAGGGACAGGGGACATACGAGCAGTACTTC. This rearrangement joins TRBV20-1 to TRBJ2-7; 10 bases match TRBD1. Germline trimming cut 0 bases from V and 4 bases from J; bases unmatched to any gene: 3. The CDR3 spans 14 residues. CDR1 DFQATT and CDR2 SNEGSKA come from the germline V gene (reference sequence).

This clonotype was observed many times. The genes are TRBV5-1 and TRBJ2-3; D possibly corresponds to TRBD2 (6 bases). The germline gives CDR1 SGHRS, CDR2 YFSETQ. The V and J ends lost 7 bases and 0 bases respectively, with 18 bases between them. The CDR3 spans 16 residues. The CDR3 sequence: CASASMAGSSTDTQYF. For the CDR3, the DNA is TGCGCCAGCGCCTCAATGGCGGGGTCTAGCACAGATACGCAGTATTTT.

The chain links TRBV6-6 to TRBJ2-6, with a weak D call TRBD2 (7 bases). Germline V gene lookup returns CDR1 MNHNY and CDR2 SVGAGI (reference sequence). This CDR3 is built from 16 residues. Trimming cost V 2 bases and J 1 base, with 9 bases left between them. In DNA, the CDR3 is TGTGCCAGCAGTTACGAGGGGGGGTCTGGGGCCAACGTCCTGACTTTC. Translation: CASSYEGGSGANVLTF.

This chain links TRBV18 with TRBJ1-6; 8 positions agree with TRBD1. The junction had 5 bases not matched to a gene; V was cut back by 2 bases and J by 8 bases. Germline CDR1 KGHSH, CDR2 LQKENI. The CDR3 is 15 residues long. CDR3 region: CASSPAAGGDSPLHF. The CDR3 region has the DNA TGTGCCAGCTCACCAGCGGCAGGGGGCGATTCACCCCTCCACTTT.

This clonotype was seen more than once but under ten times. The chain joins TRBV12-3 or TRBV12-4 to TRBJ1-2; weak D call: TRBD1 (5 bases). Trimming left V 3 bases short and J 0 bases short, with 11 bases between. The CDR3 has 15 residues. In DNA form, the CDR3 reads TGTGCCAGCAGTTTCGCGACAGCCTCTAACTATGGCTACACCTTC. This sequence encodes CASSFATASNYGYTF.

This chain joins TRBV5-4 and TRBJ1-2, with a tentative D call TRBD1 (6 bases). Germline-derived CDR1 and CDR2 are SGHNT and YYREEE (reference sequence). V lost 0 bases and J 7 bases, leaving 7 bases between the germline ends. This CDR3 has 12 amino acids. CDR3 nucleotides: TGTGCCAGCAGCTTGGGGACAGTTGGCTACACCTTC. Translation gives CASSLGTVGYTF. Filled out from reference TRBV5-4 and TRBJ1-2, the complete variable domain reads ETGVTQSPTHLIKTRGQQVTLRCSSQSGHNTVSWYQQALGQGPQFIFQYYREEENGRGNFPPRFSGLQFPNYSSELNVNALELDDSALYLCASSLGTVGYTFGSGTRLTVV.

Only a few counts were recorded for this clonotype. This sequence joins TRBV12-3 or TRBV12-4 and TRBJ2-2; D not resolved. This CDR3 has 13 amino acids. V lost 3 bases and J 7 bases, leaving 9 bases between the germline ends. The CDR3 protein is CASSFTRIGELFF. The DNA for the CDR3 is TGTGCCAGCAGTTTCACGCGCATCGGGGAGCTGTTTTTT.

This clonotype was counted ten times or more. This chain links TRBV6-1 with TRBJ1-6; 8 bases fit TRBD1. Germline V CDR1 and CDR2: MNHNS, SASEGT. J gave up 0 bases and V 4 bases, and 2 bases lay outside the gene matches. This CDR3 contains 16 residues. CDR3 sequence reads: CASSGDRSSYNSPLHF. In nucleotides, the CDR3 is TGTGCCAGCAGTGGGGACAGGAGCTCCTATAATTCACCCCTCCACTTT.